The TCR beta chain described here comes from a study of shared clonotypes between healthy human individuals. Worth noting for this clone: Its antigen is not known.

Study results and caveats: Read depth was anticipated to influence clonotype sharing among donors.

V was pared by 4 bases and J by 3 bases, with 2 bases of the junction left unmatched. The CDR3 consists of 12 residues. Germline CDR1 and CDR2: SQVTM and ANQGSEA. The authors distributed each subset's genomic DNA evenly over several immunoSEQ plates. Replicate PCRs run on unsorted PBMC used about 300 ng DNA, which was approximately 30,000 T cell genomes. Profiled with immunoSEQ multiplex PCR; TCRdb holds only in-frame clones, not every one. The table includes about 490,000 clones, 79% detected once. The sequence was obtained from a woman aged 40 to 55 in good health. Some clones in this sample may be carry-over from other donors' samples. Sequencing input: PBMCs. The chain recombines TRBV29-1 with TRBJ2-5; 7 nucleotides match TRBD1. Written as DNA, the CDR3 is TGCAGCGTTGCCGGGACAGAAGAGACCCAGTACTTC. This translates into CSVAGTEETQYF.